The 2 T cell receptor beta chains below come from one sample, sequenced in a study of Ad26.COV2.S vaccination and SARS-CoV-2 variants. Data came from immunoSEQ multiplex PCR; TCRdb stores just in-frame clones and leaves some out. The sample consists of about 260,000 clones, approximately 90% of them appearing once. Treatment of the sample: approximately 18 received Ad26.COV2.S at low or high dose, single or two shots; roughly five received placebo; per-sample allocation not given. Specimen acquisition occurred on day 63 following the initial vaccine or placebo injection. The sequences come from peripheral blood, collected in a trial of Ad26.COV2.S vaccine versus placebo. All receptors derive from a person aged 18-65 years who received the Ad26.COV2.S COVID-19 vaccine or a placebo.

In the case of this clone: Other DNA sequences within the sample encode an identical CDR3. The chain recombines TRBV9 with TRBJ2-5; no clear D gene. CDR3 size: 14 residues. The V end lost 0 bases, the J end lost 1 base, and 7 bases lay between the germline ends. Germline lookup yields CDR1 SGDLS and CDR2 YYNGEE. The CDR3 is CASSVGNSQETQYF. The CDR3, as DNA: TGTGCCAGCAGCGTAGGAAACAGCCAAGAGACCCAGTACTTC. The full variable domain, completed using reference TRBV9 and TRBJ2-5, is DSGVTQTPKHLITATGQRVTLRCSPRSGDLSVYWYQQSLDQGLQFLIQYYNGEERAKGNILERFSAQQFPDLHSELNLSSLELGDSALYFCASSVGNSQETQYFGPGTRLLVL.

This sequence joins TRBV3-1 (or the pseudogene TRBV3-2) and TRBJ1-2, with TRBD1 matching over 7 bases. V lost 1 base and J lost 9; bases outside the gene matches: 11. CDR1 is LGHDT and CDR2 is YNNKEL in the germline V gene (reference sequence). CDR3 length: 15 amino acids. The CDR3 spells CASSQGGGEIRSYTF. CDR3 DNA: TGTGCCAGCAGCCAAGGAGGGGGCGAAATTAGGAGCTACACCTTC.